These 32 T cell receptor beta chains originate from one sample sequenced in a study of T-cell reconstitution after alpha-beta-depleted transplantation in children. Unique molecular identifiers were incorporated into the prepared TCRbeta library. TCRdb passed the PCR reads through MiXCR, listing each CDR3 protein once. The sample comprises 480,000 or so distinct CDR3 sequences, over 9.5% of which are singletons, and about 2% rests with the top ten. The sample consisted of PBMCs, taken before TCRalphabeta/CD19-depleted stem cell transplant. Receptors were obtained from a child aged 2-15 years with inherited bone marrow failure, due to receive a stem cell transplant.

This clonotype was counted at least ten times. The CDR3 spells CASSWTPAGGSYEQYF. The CDR3 DNA sequence: TGTGCCAGCAGCTGGACCCCCGCGGGAGGCAGCTACGAGCAGTACTTC. The chain carries TRBV11-2 and TRBJ2-7; 8 bases align to TRBD2. After removal of 4 bases from V and 3 bases from J, the junction contained 11 bases not matched to a gene. Per the germline V gene, CDR1 is SGHAT and CDR2 is FQNNGV. The CDR3 contains 16 residues.

The table lists this clonotype with many counts. The chain recombines TRBV15 with TRBJ1-1; 11 bases line up with TRBD1. Germline V gene data show CDR1 as LNHNV and CDR2 as YYDKDF (reference sequence). V was pared by 5 bases and J by 7 bases, with 6 bases of the junction left unmatched. CDR3 length equals 14 residues. CDR3 nucleotide sequence: TGTGCCACCAGCGGAGGACAGGGGGCCATTGAAGCTTTCTTT. This sequence encodes CATSGGQGAIEAFF.

This clonotype has more than one count but fewer than ten. This chain links TRBV20-1 with TRBJ1-6; 7 bases are a match to TRBD1. Germline loops: CDR1 DFQATT, CDR2 SNEGSKA (reference sequence). Trimming took 4 bases from V and 6 from J; bases not matched to a gene: 3. The CDR3 has 13 amino acids. The CDR3, as DNA: TGCAGTGCTAAACAGGGGTTTAATTCACCCCTCCACTTT. This encodes CSAKQGFNSPLHF.

This clonotype was picked up many times. The gene calls are TRBV27 and TRBJ2-1; perhaps TRBD2 as D (6 bases). The V gene's germline CDR1 is MNHEY and CDR2 SMNVEV (reference sequence). The CDR3 has 14 amino acids. V dropped 2 bases and J dropped 5 bases, with 10 bases sitting between them. The CDR3 nucleotides are TGTGCCAGCAGTTTAGGTAGCGGCCACAATGAGCAGTTCTTC. The encoded protein is CASSLGSGHNEQFF.

This clonotype was seen at least ten times. The J gene is TRBJ2-3, the V gene TRBV12-3 or TRBV12-4, with 14 bases aligning to TRBD2. The CDR3 spans 16 residues. The ends lost 5 bases at V and 5 bases at J; junction bases unmatched: 6. In nucleotides, the CDR3 is TGTGCCAGCAGTCGACTAGCGGGAGGGCCTAGAGATACGCAGTATTTT. It yields the protein CASSRLAGGPRDTQYF.

The chain couples TRBV4-3 to TRBJ2-1; D is perhaps TRBD1 (6 bases). Trimming stripped 1 base from V and 5 bases from J, with 15 bases between. Germline V gene sequence: CDR1 LGHNA, CDR2 YSLEER. The CDR3 is made up of 16 amino acids. In DNA form, the CDR3 reads TGCGCCAGCAGCCAAGCCCGCGCAGGGGTGGACAATGAGCAGTTCTTC. Translation: CASSQARAGVDNEQFF.

The gene calls are TRBV20-1 and TRBJ2-7; D is perhaps TRBD2 (6 bases). The germline V gene has CDR1 DFQATT and CDR2 SNEGSKA (reference sequence). The CDR3 totals 15 residues. V lost 3 bases to trimming and J lost 3 bases, with 18 bases between them. CDR3 sequence: CSARYEGDFLYEQYF. CDR3 in DNA: TGCAGTGCTAGGTATGAAGGGGACTTCCTCTACGAGCAGTACTTC.

This clonotype has at least ten counts. The rearrangement joins TRBV11-2 to TRBJ2-7, with 7 bases that match TRBD2. The CDR3 sequence is 13 residues long. The ends lost 3 bases at V and 7 bases at J; junction bases unmatched: 6. Germline loops: CDR1 SGHAT, CDR2 FQNNGV. CDR3 sequence (DNA): TGTGCCAGCAGCTTGGTGGGAGCGGGAGAGCAGTACTTC. Translated: CASSLVGAGEQYF.

This clonotype appeared a few times. This sequence joins TRBV5-6 and TRBJ1-1; D perhaps matches TRBD1 (6 bases). Deletions cut 0 bases from V and 1 base from J, with 10 bases between. Germline V gene sequence: CDR1 SGHDT, CDR2 YYEEEE. CDR3 length equals 15 residues. DNA for the CDR3: TGTGCCAGCAGCTTGGTGCAGGGGTCGAACACTGAAGCTTTCTTT. The encoded protein is CASSLVQGSNTEAFF.

The genes are TRBV28 and TRBJ2-7; 10 bases match TRBD1. V was clipped by 8 bases and J by 5 bases; unmatched bases: 12. Germline CDR1 and CDR2: MDHEN and SYDVKM. The length of the CDR3 is 15 residues. CDR3 DNA: TGTGCCAGCTGTTATATCGGGACAGGGGTAGACGAGCAGTACTTC. Protein sequence: CASCYIGTGVDEQYF.

This clonotype has more than one count but fewer than ten. V usage is TRBV7-2 and J usage is TRBJ2-7, with unresolved D. V lost 8 bases and J lost 0, with 14 bases in between. The CDR3 runs to 14 residues. Per the germline V gene, CDR1 is SGHTA and CDR2 is FQGNSA. The CDR3 sequence is CASGFGWGSYEQYF. In DNA form, the CDR3 reads TGTGCCAGCGGGTTTGGGTGGGGCTCCTACGAGCAGTACTTC. Complete variable domain (other parts from reference TRBV7-2 and TRBJ2-7): GAGVSQSPSNKVTEKGKDVELRCDPISGHTALYWYRQSLGQGLEFLIYFQGNSAPDKSGLPSDRFSAERTGGSVSTLTIQRTQQEDSAVYLCASGFGWGSYEQYFGPGTRLTVT.

This clonotype was seen many times. The gene calls are TRBV5-6 and TRBJ2-1; 9 nucleotides match TRBD2. CDR1 and CDR2 (germline): SGHDT, YYEEEE. The CDR3 spans 17 residues. With 0 bases clipped from V and 7 bases from J, the junction kept 11 bases outside the gene matches. CDR3 sequence reads: CASSLVLGLAGKNEQFF. The DNA for the CDR3 is TGTGCCAGCAGCTTGGTATTGGGGCTAGCGGGAAAAAATGAGCAGTTCTTC.

This clonotype was counted at least ten times. The rearrangement uses TRBV20-1 and TRBJ2-5; D gene unclear. The length of the CDR3 is 13 residues. The germline CDR1 and CDR2 sequences are DFQATT and SNEGSKA (reference sequence). Trimming shortened V by 0 bases and J by 4 bases, and 9 bases separated the two germline ends. CDR3 loop: CSARDELIETQYF. The CDR3 nucleotides are TGCAGTGCTAGAGATGAACTGATAGAGACCCAGTACTTC.

This clonotype showed up just a few times. This chain joins TRBV4-3 and TRBJ1-3; 11 bases match TRBD1. J was trimmed by 6 bases and V by 1 base; bases with no gene match: 8. CDR1 is LGHNA and CDR2 is YSLEER in the germline V gene. The length of the CDR3 is 17 residues. CDR3 residues: CASSQGFGTGGANTIYF. The DNA for the CDR3 is TGCGCCAGCAGCCAAGGTTTCGGGACAGGGGGGGCAAACACCATATATTTT.

This clonotype came up many times. The junction does not match germline at one end; this may be a read error. This chain joins TRBV20-1 and TRBJ2-5; no clear D gene. Per the germline V gene, CDR1 is DFQATT and CDR2 is SNEGSKA (reference sequence). CDR3 length equals 10 residues. The CDR3 nucleotides are TGCAGTGCTAGGAAAGAGGCCCAGTACTTC. Amino acids: CSARKEAQYF.

This clonotype was detected ten times or more. The chain joins TRBV28 to TRBJ2-3; 9 positions agree with TRBD1. The length of the CDR3 is 16 residues. After removal of 5 bases from V and 6 bases from J, the junction contained 12 bases not matched to a gene. Germline-derived CDR1 and CDR2 are MDHEN and SYDVKM. CDR3 in DNA: TGTGCCAGCAGTGCTAGACCGGGACAGGGTGGGGATACGCAGTATTTT. This sequence encodes CASSARPGQGGDTQYF.

The V and J genes are TRBV5-1 and TRBJ2-5; 10 bases line up with TRBD2. CDR3 length equals 16 residues. Looked up from germline, CDR1 is SGHRS and CDR2 is YFSETQ. Losses at the gene ends were 0 bases for V and 1 base for J; bases not matched to a gene: 3. The CDR3 sequence: CASSLELAGRQETQYF. CDR3 DNA: TGCGCCAGCAGCTTGGAACTAGCGGGGCGCCAAGAGACCCAGTACTTC.

This clonotype was seen ten or more times. The V gene is TRBV10-2, the J gene TRBJ2-1; D could derive from TRBD1 or TRBD2 (5 bases each). CDR3 length: 14 residues. Germline V lookup: CDR1 WSHSY, CDR2 SAAADI. The V end was cut by 4 bases, the J end by 4 bases, with 11 bases between. The DNA for the CDR3 is TGCGCCAGCAGTGGACGGGACGGTTACAATGAGCAGTTCTTC. Its translation is CASSGRDGYNEQFF.

This clonotype has at least ten counts. The rearrangement uses TRBV7-8 and TRBJ2-5; 9 nucleotides agree with TRBD2. The CDR3 has 16 residues. V lost 4 bases, J lost 5 bases, and 11 bases stayed unmatched. Germline V gives CDR1 SGHVS, CDR2 FQNEAQ. DNA of the CDR3: TGTGCCAGCAGCTCGTTGGTAGCGGGAGTCGGGGAGACCCAGTACTTC. Its protein is CASSSLVAGVGETQYF.

This clonotype was detected ten times or more. The rearrangement joins TRBV7-8 to TRBJ1-5; D possibly corresponds to TRBD1 (5 bases). Trimming cost V 1 base and J 8 bases, with 12 bases left between them. Per germline, CDR1 SGHVS and CDR2 FQNEAQ. CDR3 length: 14 residues. CDR3 nucleotide sequence: TGTGCCAGCAGCTTAGGGCGGGGGTGGGAGCCCCAGCATTTT. Its translation: CASSLGRGWEPQHF.

This clonotype was picked up many times. The chain carries TRBV4-3 and TRBJ1-2; the D is unclear. Germline CDR1 LGHNA, CDR2 YSLEER. The ends were cut back, 4 bases at V and 6 bases at J, with 18 bases in the middle. The CDR3 runs to 15 residues. CDR3 region: CASSPRTLGLDGYTF. CDR3 nucleotides: TGCGCCAGCAGCCCGCGGACGCTAGGGTTGGATGGCTACACCTTC.

CDR3 sequence reads: CASRYRDRVSEQYF. The CDR3 nucleotides are TGTGCCAGCAGGTACCGGGACAGGGTATCCGAGCAGTACTTC. V gene TRBV6-5 combines with J gene TRBJ2-7; 9 bases are shared with TRBD1. CDR1 and CDR2 (germline): MNHEY, SVGAGI. The junction had 9 bases not matched to a gene; V was cut back by 6 bases and J by 6 bases. CDR3 size: 14 residues.

In its sample, this clonotype was seen many times. This sequence joins TRBV5-6 and TRBJ1-1; the D is unclear. V lost 4 bases to trimming and J lost 2 bases, with 15 bases between them. Germline CDR1 SGHDT, CDR2 YYEEEE. The CDR3 has 15 residues. CDR3 in amino acids: CASSPGLSPNTEAFF. DNA of the CDR3: TGTGCCAGCAGCCCCGGACTGTCCCCTAACACTGAAGCTTTCTTT.

Ten or more counts support this clonotype. This chain uses TRBV28 with TRBJ2-1, with D hard to call. The V gene lost 6 bases and the J gene lost 6 bases, with 9 bases spanning the gap. Looked up from germline, CDR1 is MDHEN and CDR2 is SYDVKM. This CDR3 has 12 residues. The CDR3 spells CASRRLFNEQFF. CDR3 coding DNA: TGTGCCAGCAGGCGGCTTTTCAATGAGCAGTTCTTC.

This clonotype was seen at least ten times. The rearrangement links TRBV11-2 to TRBJ2-1; 10 bases line up with TRBD2. With 5 bases clipped from V and 6 bases from J, the junction kept 7 bases outside the gene matches. Germline assignment: CDR1 SGHAT and CDR2 FQNNGV. This CDR3 comprises 15 residues. The CDR3 region is CASSPTSGKGNEQFF. As DNA, the CDR3 is TGTGCCAGCAGCCCAACTAGCGGGAAGGGCAATGAGCAGTTCTTC.

The genes are TRBV9 and TRBJ2-7; possible D gene TRBD1, 5 bases. Germline lookup yields CDR1 SGDLS and CDR2 YYNGEE. The CDR3 has 14 amino acids. Trimming pared 4 bases from V and 5 bases from J, leaving 16 bases between. The CDR3, as DNA: TGTGCCAGCAGCTCAGGGTTTAGAGACCACGAGCAGTACTTC. Translation: CASSSGFRDHEQYF. Variable domain in full (rest from reference TRBV9 and TRBJ2-7): DSGVTQTPKHLITATGQRVTLRCSPRSGDLSVYWYQQSLDQGLQFLIQYYNGEERAKGNILERFSAQQFPDLHSELNLSSLELGDSALYFCASSSGFRDHEQYFGPGTRLTVT.

This clonotype was recorded many times. The chain links TRBV20-1 to TRBJ2-7, with 14 nucleotides matching TRBD2. The CDR3 is 15 residues long. J lost 5 bases, V lost 3 bases, and 6 bases had no gene match. Germline loops: CDR1 DFQATT, CDR2 SNEGSKA (reference sequence). The CDR3 sequence is CSARGGLAGVDEQYF. In DNA, the CDR3 is TGCAGTGCTAGGGGGGGACTAGCGGGAGTCGACGAGCAGTACTTC.

Many counts were recorded for this clonotype. The chain carries TRBV28 and TRBJ1-4; TRBD1 aligns across 7 bases. CDR3 length equals 14 residues. The J segment lost 6 bases and the V segment lost 6 bases, leaving 7 bases of the junction unmatched. Looked up from germline, CDR1 is MDHEN and CDR2 is SYDVKM. Here the CDR3 DNA reads TGTGCCAGCAGCCCCGAAACAGGGGATGAAAAACTGTTTTTT. Its protein is CASSPETGDEKLFF.

This clonotype was detected only a few times. The V gene is TRBV30, the J gene TRBJ2-1; no firm D call. Germline CDR1 is GTSNPN and CDR2 is SVGIG (reference sequence). Trimming removed 2 bases at V and 6 bases at J, with 20 bases between. This CDR3 has 16 residues. CDR3 nucleotides: TGTGCCTGGAGTCCCCCGGGTAGCCGCGCTCCCAATGAGCAGTTCTTC. It is translated as CAWSPPGSRAPNEQFF.

In the case of this clonotype: A read error is possible here, since a much larger clone lies one base away. The J gene is TRBJ2-3, the V gene TRBV27; D not resolved. The germline V gene encodes CDR1 MNHEY and CDR2 SMNVEV (reference sequence). This CDR3 is 13 amino acids long. Trimming took 1 base from V and 6 from J, leaving 8 bases between them. The CDR3 sequence: CASSLYSQDTQYF. In DNA form, the CDR3 reads TGTGCCAGCAGTTTATACAGCCAGGATACGCAGTATTTT.

There are many counts of this clonotype. The genes are TRBV27 and TRBJ1-1; TRBD1 is a possible D gene (5 bases). CDR1 and CDR2 from the germline V gene are MNHEY and SMNVEV (reference sequence). V lost 8 bases and J 6 bases, leaving 13 bases between the germline ends. The CDR3 is 12 residues long. In DNA, the CDR3 is TGTGCCAGCGGCGACAGTGGCCCTGAAGCTTTCTTT. This codes for CASGDSGPEAFF.

Ten or more counts support this clonotype. This sequence joins TRBV10-3 and TRBJ1-1; 10 bases are shared with TRBD1. The V segment lost 7 bases and the J segment 5 bases; nucleotides outside the gene matches: 4. Germline lookup yields CDR1 ENHRY and CDR2 SYGVKD. This CDR3 contains 13 residues. The CDR3 nucleotides are TGTGCCATCACCCGGACAGGGGGGACTGAAGCTTTCTTT. Protein product: CAITRTGGTEAFF.